This T cell receptor beta chain emerged from a study of cytomegalovirus exposure and HLA in healthy donors. Here immunoSEQ multiplex PCR was the method, and the copy in TCRdb shows in-frame clones only, minus some. This table has almost 75,000 clones, around 81% appearing once. The CDR3 is 12 residues long. V was clipped by 3 bases and J by 6 bases, with 7 bases between them. Germline CDR1 is KGHSH and CDR2 is LQKENI. This sequence was found in a young man in good health and CMV-seronegative. Sequenced: PBMCs. This rearrangement joins TRBV18 to TRBJ2-3; perhaps TRBD1 as D (5 bases). The CDR3 DNA is TGTGCCAGCTCACCCCGACAGGATACGCAGTATTTT. Protein product: CASSPRQDTQYF.